The present T cell receptor (beta chain) was sequenced within a study of blood T cell repertoires in COVID-19. The overall study: Samples representing acute and convalescent COVID-19 were sourced from the United States, Italy and Spain.

This clone was observed once. Authors' processing steps: From reference gene primer amplification, estimates of nucleated cell counts were derived. The method was immunoSEQ multiplex PCR; TCRdb's version includes in-frame clones alone and lacks a portion of them. That table gives V, J and clone size, and the DNA gave D and trimming. The table shows some 150,000 clones, with 80% occurring only once. The germline V and J ends were trimmed by 5 bases and 6 bases, with 6 bases remaining between them. The CDR3 extends over 11 amino acids. Germline CDR1 KGHDR, CDR2 SFDVKD. This clonotype was obtained from a woman aged 45 to 65 with acute or convalescent COVID-19. What was sequenced was peripheral blood. The V and J genes are TRBV24-1 and TRBJ1-2; D uncertain. CDR3 nucleotide sequence: TGTGCCACCAGTGGGCCAAATGGCTACACCTTC. It specifies CATSGPNGYTF.